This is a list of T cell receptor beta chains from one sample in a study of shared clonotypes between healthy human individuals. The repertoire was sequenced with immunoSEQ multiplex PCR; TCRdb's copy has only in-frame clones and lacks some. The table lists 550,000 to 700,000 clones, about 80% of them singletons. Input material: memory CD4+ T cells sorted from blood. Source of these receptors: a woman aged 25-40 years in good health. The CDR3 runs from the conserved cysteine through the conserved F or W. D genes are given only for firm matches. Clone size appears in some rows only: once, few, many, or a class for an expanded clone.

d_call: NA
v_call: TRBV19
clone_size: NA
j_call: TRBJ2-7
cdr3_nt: TGTGCCAGTACTAGCCAAACCTACGAGCAGTACTTC
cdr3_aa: CASTSQTYEQYF

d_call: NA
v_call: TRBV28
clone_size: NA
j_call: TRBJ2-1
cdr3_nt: TGTGCCAGCAGGGAGGGGCAGTCCTCCTACAATGAGCAGTTCTTC
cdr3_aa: CASREGQSSYNEQFF

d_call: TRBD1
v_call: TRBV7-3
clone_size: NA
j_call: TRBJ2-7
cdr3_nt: TGTGCCAGCAGCTTAGAAGGGGGCTTGGGGTACGAGCAGTACTTC
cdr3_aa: CASSLEGGLGYEQYF

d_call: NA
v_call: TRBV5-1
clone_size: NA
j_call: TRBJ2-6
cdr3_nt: TGCGCCAGCAGCTTGTCAGGGACAGGGGCCAACGTCCTGACTTTC
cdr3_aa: CASSLSGTGANVLTF

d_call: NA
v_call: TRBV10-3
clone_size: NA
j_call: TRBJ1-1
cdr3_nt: TGTGCCATCAGTGGAAATACTGAAGCTTTCTTT
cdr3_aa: CAISGNTEAFF

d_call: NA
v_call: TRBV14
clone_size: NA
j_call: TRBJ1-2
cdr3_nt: TGTGCCAGCAGGGTTCTGGGTCGGGGCTACACCTTC
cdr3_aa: CASRVLGRGYTF

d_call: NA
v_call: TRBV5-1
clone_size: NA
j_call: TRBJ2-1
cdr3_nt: TGCGCCAGCAGCTTGGGCGGAGAGATTTACAATGAGCAGTTCTTC
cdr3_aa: CASSLGGEIYNEQFF

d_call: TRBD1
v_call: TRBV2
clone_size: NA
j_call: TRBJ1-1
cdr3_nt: TGTGCCAGCGGACAACAGGGGTTTCAGAACACTGAAGCTTTCTTT
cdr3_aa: CASGQQGFQNTEAFF

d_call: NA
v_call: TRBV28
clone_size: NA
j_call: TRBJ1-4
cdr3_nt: TGTGCCAGCAATCCACTACAGGGTTTGGGGGAAAAACTGTTTTTT
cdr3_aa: CASNPLQGLGEKLFF

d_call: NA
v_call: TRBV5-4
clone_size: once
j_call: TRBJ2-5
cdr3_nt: TGTGCCAGCAGCTTGAGGGACCCCAGCGAGACCCAGTACTTC
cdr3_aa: CASSLRDPSETQYF